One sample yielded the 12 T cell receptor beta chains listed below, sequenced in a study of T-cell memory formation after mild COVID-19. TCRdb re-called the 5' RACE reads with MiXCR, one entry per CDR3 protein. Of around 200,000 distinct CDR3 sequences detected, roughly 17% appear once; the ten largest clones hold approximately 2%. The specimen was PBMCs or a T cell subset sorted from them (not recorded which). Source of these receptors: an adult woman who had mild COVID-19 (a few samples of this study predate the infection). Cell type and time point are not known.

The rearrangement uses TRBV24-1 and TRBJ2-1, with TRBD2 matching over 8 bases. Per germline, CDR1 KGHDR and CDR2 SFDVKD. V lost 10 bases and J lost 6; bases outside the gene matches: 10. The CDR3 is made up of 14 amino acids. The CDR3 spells CATRSGRGLNEQFF. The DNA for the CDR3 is TGTGCCACTAGAAGCGGGAGAGGGCTCAATGAGCAGTTCTTC.

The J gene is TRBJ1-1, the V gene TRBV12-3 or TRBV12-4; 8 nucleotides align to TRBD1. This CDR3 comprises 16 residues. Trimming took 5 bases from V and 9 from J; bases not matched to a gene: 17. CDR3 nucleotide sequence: TGTGCCAGCAGTCCCGGGACAGGCGGGGGGGCCCCGAAAGCTTTCTTT. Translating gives CASSPGTGGGAPKAFF.

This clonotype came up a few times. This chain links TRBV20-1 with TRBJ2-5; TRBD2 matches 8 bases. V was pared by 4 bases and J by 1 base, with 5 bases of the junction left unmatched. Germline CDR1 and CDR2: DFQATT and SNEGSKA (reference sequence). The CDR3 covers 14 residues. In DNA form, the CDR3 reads TGCAGTGCTACACTTGCGGGAGGCCAAGAGACCCAGTACTTC. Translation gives CSATLAGGQETQYF.

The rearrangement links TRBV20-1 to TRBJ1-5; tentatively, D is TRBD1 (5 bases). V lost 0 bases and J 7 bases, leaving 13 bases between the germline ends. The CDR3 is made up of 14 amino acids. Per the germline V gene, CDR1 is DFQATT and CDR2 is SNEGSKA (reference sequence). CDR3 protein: CSARDHQGGQPQHF. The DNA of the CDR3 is TGCAGTGCTAGAGATCACCAGGGAGGACAGCCCCAGCATTTT.

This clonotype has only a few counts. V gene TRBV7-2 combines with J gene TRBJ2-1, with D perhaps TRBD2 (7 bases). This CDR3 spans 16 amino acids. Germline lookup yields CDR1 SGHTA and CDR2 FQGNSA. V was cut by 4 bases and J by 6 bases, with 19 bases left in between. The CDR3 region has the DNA TGTGCCAGCAGCTCGTACGAGGGGGGGCAACGCAATGAGCAGTTCTTC. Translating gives CASSSYEGGQRNEQFF.

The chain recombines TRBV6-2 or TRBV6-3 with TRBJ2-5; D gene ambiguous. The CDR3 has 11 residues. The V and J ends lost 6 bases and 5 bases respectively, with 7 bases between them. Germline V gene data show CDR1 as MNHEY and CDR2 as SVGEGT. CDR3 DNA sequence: TGTGCCAGCAGCCGTTACGAGACCCAGTACTTC. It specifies CASSRYETQYF.

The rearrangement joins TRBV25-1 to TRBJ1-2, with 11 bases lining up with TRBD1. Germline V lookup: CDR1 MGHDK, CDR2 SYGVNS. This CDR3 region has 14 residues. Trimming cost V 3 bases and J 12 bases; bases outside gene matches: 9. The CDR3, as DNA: TGTGCCAGCAGTGATAAAGGACAGGGGGCGCAGAACACCTTC. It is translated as CASSDKGQGAQNTF.

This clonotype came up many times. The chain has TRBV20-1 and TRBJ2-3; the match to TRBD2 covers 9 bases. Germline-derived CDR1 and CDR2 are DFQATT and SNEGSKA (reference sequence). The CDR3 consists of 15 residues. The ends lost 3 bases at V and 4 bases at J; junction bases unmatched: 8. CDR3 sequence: CSASRAGGLADTQYF. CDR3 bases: TGCAGTGCTAGCCGTGCGGGGGGGCTGGCAGATACGCAGTATTTT.

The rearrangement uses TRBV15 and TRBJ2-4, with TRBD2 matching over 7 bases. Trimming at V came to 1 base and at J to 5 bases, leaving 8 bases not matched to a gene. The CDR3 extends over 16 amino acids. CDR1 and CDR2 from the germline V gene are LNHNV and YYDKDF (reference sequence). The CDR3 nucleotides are TGTGCCACCAGCAGAGCGAGGGAGGGCCCGGAAAACATTCAGTACTTC. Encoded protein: CATSRAREGPENIQYF.

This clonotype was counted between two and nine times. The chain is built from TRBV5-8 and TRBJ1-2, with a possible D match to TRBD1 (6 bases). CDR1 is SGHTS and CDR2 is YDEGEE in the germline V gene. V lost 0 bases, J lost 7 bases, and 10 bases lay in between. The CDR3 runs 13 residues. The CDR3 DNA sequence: TGTGCCAGCAGCTTGGGGAGGGACACTGGCTACACCTTC. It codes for CASSLGRDTGYTF.

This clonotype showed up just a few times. The CDR3 DNA follows: TGCGCCAGCAGCCAAGGGGACGTATCAGAGACCCAGTACTTC. Translation gives CASSQGDVSETQYF. The chain carries TRBV4-1 and TRBJ2-5; the D gene could be TRBD1 or TRBD2 (5 bases each). The CDR3 runs to 14 residues. V lost 1 base to trimming and J lost 4 bases, with 10 bases between them. CDR1 MGHRA and CDR2 YSYEKL come from the germline V gene.

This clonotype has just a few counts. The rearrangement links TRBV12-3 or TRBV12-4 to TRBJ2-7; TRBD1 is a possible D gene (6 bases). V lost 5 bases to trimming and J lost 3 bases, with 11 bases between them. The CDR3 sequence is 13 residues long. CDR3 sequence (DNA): TGTGCCAGCAGTCCCCAGACAGGCTACGAGCAGTACTTC. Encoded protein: CASSPQTGYEQYF.